This entry lists 6 T cell receptor beta chains sequenced from one sample in a study of T cells in Graves' hyperthyroidism and ophthalmopathy. It was RNA transcripts that yielded the amplified TCR beta CDR3 regions. In the first-round RT-PCR of the TCR CDR3, the HTBI primer set was used. A single record per CDR3 protein comes from TCRdb applying MiXCR to the multiplex PCR reads. The repertoire holds hundreds of thousands of distinct CDR3 sequences, about a sixth seen once, with around 3.5% in the top ten. The specimen sequenced was blood. The origin of the receptors is a woman aged 40-49 years with Graves' ophthalmopathy.

The rearrangement links TRBV4-1 to TRBJ1-1, with 10 positions matching TRBD1. CDR1 MGHRA and CDR2 YSYEKL come from the germline V gene. V lost 1 base, J lost 2 bases, and 13 bases stayed unmatched. The CDR3 has 19 amino acids. CDR3 sequence: CASSQVFSWDRGFNTEAFF. The CDR3 DNA sequence: TGCGCCAGCAGCCAAGTTTTTTCTTGGGACAGGGGATTTAACACTGAAGCTTTCTTT.

The table lists this clonotype with many counts. The genes are TRBV3-1 and TRBJ2-7, with TRBD2 identical over 11 bases. CDR3 length: 14 residues. With 1 base clipped from V and 6 bases from J, the junction kept 2 bases outside the gene matches. CDR1 and CDR2 from the germline V gene are LGHDT and YNNKEL (reference sequence). CDR3 region: CASSQVLAGAEQYF. Here the CDR3 DNA reads TGTGCCAGCAGCCAAGTACTAGCGGGAGCCGAGCAGTACTTC.

The gene calls are TRBV28 and TRBJ1-3; 8 bases are shared with TRBD1. The trim removed 3 bases at V and 2 bases at J, leaving 12 bases unmatched. CDR3 length: 18 amino acids. CDR1 MDHEN and CDR2 SYDVKM come from the germline V gene. This CDR3 reads CASSLYPGLTGAGNTIYF. CDR3 sequence (DNA): TGTGCCAGCAGTTTGTACCCCGGCCTGACAGGGGCTGGAAACACCATATATTTT.

In its sample, this clonotype was seen many times. The chain couples TRBV28 to TRBJ2-7, with D unclear. The CDR3 loop spans 13 amino acids. From germline, CDR1 is MDHEN and CDR2 SYDVKM. Trimming took off 4 bases at V and 6 bases at J, with 13 bases between the two ends. The CDR3 protein is CASSWVKGSEQYF. DNA of the CDR3: TGTGCCAGCAGTTGGGTCAAAGGGTCCGAGCAGTACTTC.

This clonotype has ten or more counts. The chain couples TRBV5-1 to TRBJ2-2, with D possibly TRBD1 on 6 matching bases. Trimming took off 7 bases at V and 2 bases at J, with 15 bases between the two ends. Germline assignment: CDR1 SGHRS and CDR2 YFSETQ. The CDR3 length is 15 residues. The CDR3 region has the DNA TGCGCCAGCTCCCCCGGGACATCCAACACCGGGGAGCTGTTTTTT. This gives the protein CASSPGTSNTGELFF.

This clonotype was found many times. The CDR3: CASSLGGGDEKLFF. The CDR3 nucleotides are TGCGCCAGCAGCTTGGGTGGAGGCGATGAAAAACTGTTTTTT. This chain links TRBV5-1 with TRBJ1-4; no clear D gene. CDR3 length: 14 residues. V was pared by 0 bases and J by 6 bases, with 9 bases between. Germline CDR1 is SGHRS and CDR2 is YFSETQ.